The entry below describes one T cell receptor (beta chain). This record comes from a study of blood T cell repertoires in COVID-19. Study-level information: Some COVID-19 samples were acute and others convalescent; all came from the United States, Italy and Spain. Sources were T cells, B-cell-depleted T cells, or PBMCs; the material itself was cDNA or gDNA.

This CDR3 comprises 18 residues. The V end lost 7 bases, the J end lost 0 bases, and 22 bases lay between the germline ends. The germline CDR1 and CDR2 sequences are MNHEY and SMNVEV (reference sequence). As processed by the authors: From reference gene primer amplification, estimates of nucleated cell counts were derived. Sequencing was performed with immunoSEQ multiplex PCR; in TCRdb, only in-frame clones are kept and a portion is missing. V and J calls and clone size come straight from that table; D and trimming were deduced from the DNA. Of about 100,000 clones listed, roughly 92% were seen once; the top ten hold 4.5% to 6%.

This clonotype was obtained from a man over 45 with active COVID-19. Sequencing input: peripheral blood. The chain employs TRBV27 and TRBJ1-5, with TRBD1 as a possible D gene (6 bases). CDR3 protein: CASTKKRTEGYSNQPQHF. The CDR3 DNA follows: TGTGCCAGCACTAAGAAGAGGACAGAAGGCTATAGCAATCAGCCCCAGCATTTT.